The next 10 T cell receptor beta chains were all read from a single sample in a study of blood T cell repertoires in COVID-19. TCRdb keeps only in-frame clones here, not all; method: immunoSEQ multiplex PCR. Found here are about 280,000 clones, about four fifths of them singletons; the top ten hold less than 5.5%. Sequencing used PBMCs or T cells enriched from blood (not recorded which). The receptors stem from a man aged 40-49 years who had been exposed to COVID-19.

The chain couples TRBV2 to TRBJ2-2, with a weak D call TRBD2 (6 bases). Trimming removed 1 base at V and 0 bases at J, with 12 bases between. In germline, CDR1 is SNHLY, CDR2 FYNNEI. CDR3 length equals 17 residues. The CDR3 loop reads CASSEGVAGSNTGELFF. The DNA for the CDR3 is TGTGCCAGCAGTGAAGGGGTCGCGGGGTCGAACACCGGGGAGCTGTTTTTT.

This clone was counted ten times or more. V is TRBV7-6 and J is TRBJ2-1; TRBD1 matches 8 bases. CDR3 length: 16 amino acids. The V segment lost 5 bases and the J segment 5 bases; nucleotides outside the gene matches: 11. Germline V gene data show CDR1 as SGHVS and CDR2 as FNYEAQ. The CDR3 sequence is CASSPRRGTGHNEQFF. DNA for the CDR3: TGTGCCAGCAGCCCTAGAAGGGGGACAGGTCACAATGAGCAGTTCTTC. Supplemented by reference TRBV7-6 and TRBJ2-1, the full variable domain reads GAGVSQSPRYKVTKRGQDVALRCDPISGHVSLYWYRQALGQGPEFLTYFNYEAQQDKSGLPNDRFSAERPEGSISTLTIQRTEQRDSAMYRCASSPRRGTGHNEQFFGPGTRLTVL.

V and J are TRBV11-3 and TRBJ2-3; 9 positions agree with TRBD2. Germline CDR1 and CDR2: SGHNT and YENEEA. V dropped 6 bases and J dropped 2; count of bases not matched to a gene: 9. The CDR3 is 16 amino acids. The CDR3 is CASSPSGAGPTDTQYF. The CDR3 nucleotides are TGTGCCAGCAGTCCTAGCGGGGCGGGGCCCACAGATACGCAGTATTTT.

The gene calls are TRBV4-1 and TRBJ1-3; the D is unclear. Germline lookup yields CDR1 MGHRA and CDR2 YSYEKL. This CDR3 has 14 residues. Trimming pared 1 base from V and 1 base from J, leaving 5 bases between. The CDR3 bases are TGCGCCAGCAGCCAAGGACTTTCTGGAAACACCATATATTTT. It yields the protein CASSQGLSGNTIYF.

The chain uses TRBV6-5 and TRBJ2-7, with 7 positions matching TRBD2. Germline V CDR1 and CDR2: MNHEY, SVGAGI. J gave up 3 bases and V 5 bases, and 10 bases lay outside the gene matches. This CDR3 has 15 amino acids. This chain's CDR3 is CASSPGLGADYEQYF. For the CDR3, the DNA is TGTGCCAGCAGTCCTGGACTAGGGGCGGACTACGAGCAGTACTTC.

This clone has only one observation. The chain links TRBV29-1 to TRBJ2-3; D is unclear. Trimming removed 4 bases at V and 2 bases at J, with 7 bases between. Germline CDR1 reads SQVTM; CDR2 reads ANQGSEA. The CDR3 is 12 residues long. The CDR3, as DNA: TGCAGCGTTGTTTCCGTCACAGATACGCAGTATTTT. It is translated as CSVVSVTDTQYF.

The chain joins TRBV7-8 to TRBJ2-1; 9 nucleotides line up with TRBD2. CDR1 is SGHVS and CDR2 is FQNEAQ in the germline V gene. CDR3 length: 18 amino acids. V shed 1 base, J shed 7 bases, and the junction held 14 bases outside the gene matches. The CDR3 nucleotides read TGTGCCAGCAGCTTAGGAGGGGGAGGACTAGCGATGTTAAATGAGCAGTTCTTC. Translation: CASSLGGGGLAMLNEQFF. The full variable domain, completed using reference TRBV7-8 and TRBJ2-1, is GAGVSQSPRYKVAKRGQDVALRCDPISGHVSLFWYQQALGQGPEFLTYFQNEAQLDKSGLPSDRFFAERPEGSVSTLKIQRTQQEDSAVYLCASSLGGGGLAMLNEQFFGPGTRLTVL.

The chain combines TRBV30 with TRBJ2-2, with D unresolved. Germline CDR1 reads GTSNPN; CDR2 reads SVGIG (reference sequence). This CDR3 is built from 12 residues. Trimming left V 1 base short and J 3 bases short, with 3 bases between. The CDR3 nucleotides read TGTGCCTGGAGTGGGCACACCGGGGAGCTGTTTTTT. As protein: CAWSGHTGELFF.

The rearrangement uses TRBV27 and TRBJ2-2; D may be TRBD1 (5 bases). Germline CDR1 and CDR2: MNHEY and SMNVEV (reference sequence). The CDR3 has 16 residues. V lost 8 bases and J 1 base, leaving 17 bases between the germline ends. This CDR3 reads CASSQLGRKNTGELFF. The CDR3 nucleotides read TGTGCCAGCTCCCAGTTGGGGCGGAAGAACACCGGGGAGCTGTTTTTT.

The rearrangement uses TRBV24-1 and TRBJ2-3, with D unclear. The CDR3 runs to 14 residues. In germline, CDR1 is KGHDR, CDR2 SFDVKD. Trimming pared 1 base from V and 4 bases from J, leaving 8 bases between. The CDR3 loop is CATSDLATADTQYF. The CDR3 region has the DNA TGTGCCACCAGTGATTTAGCCACTGCAGATACGCAGTATTTT.